The entry below gives a single T cell receptor beta chain sequence along with its context. Its specificity is not known. The record originates from a study of persistence of HIV-infected CD4 T cells. Lysates of CMV-infected fibroblasts at around 9.8 ug/mL stimulated these cells. Memory cells lacking CD40L and CD69 with high CD45RO were sorted. CD4+ T cell counts exceeded 400 cells/uL; CMV serology was positive. Trimming cost V 0 bases and J 4 bases, with 7 bases left between them. The CDR3 covers 13 residues. Germline values: CDR1 MNHNY, CDR2 SVGAGI (reference sequence). This was the immunoSEQ version 4 assay in survey mode. Repertoires were generated with immunoSEQ multiplex PCR, while TCRdb's copy carries only in-frame clones and drops some. The sample has some 30,000 clones; over 80% are singletons.

This sample comprised CD4+ T cells sorted from PBMCs after approximately 19-hour stimulation, obtained from a patient who received antiretroviral therapy. This sequence originates from an adult woman with HIV who was CMV-seropositive. The V call is TRBV6-6, the J call TRBJ2-7; the D is unclear. The CDR3 here is CASSYSTGYEQYF. The DNA of the CDR3 is TGTGCCAGCAGTTACTCGACGGGTTACGAGCAGTACTTC.